This TCR beta chain was identified in a study of shared clonotypes between healthy human individuals. The CDR3 extends over 15 amino acids. V shed 1 base and J shed 0 bases, with 9 bases lying between them. Germline lookup yields CDR1 SEHNR and CDR2 FQNEAQ (reference sequence). Method: immunoSEQ multiplex PCR; TCRdb's copy keeps in-frame clones and lacks some. The sample shows roughly 590,000 clones, nearly 97% of them seen only once. The naive CD8 population came from CD45RO-negative cells selected for CCR7, without terminally differentiated effector memory CD45RA+ cells. The sample consisted of naive CD8+ T cells sorted from blood. The receptor comes from a woman in her thirties in good health. This sequence joins TRBV7-9 and TRBJ1-1; D might be TRBD1 (6 bases). The CDR3 spells CASSLVTGLNTEAFF. Written as DNA, the CDR3 is TGTGCCAGCAGCTTAGTTACAGGGTTGAACACTGAAGCTTTCTTT. The whole variable domain, filled in from reference TRBV7-9 and TRBJ1-1, reads DTGVSQNPRHKITKRGQNVTFRCDPISEHNRLYWYRQTLGQGPEFLTYFQNEAQLEKSRLLSDRFSAERPKGSFSTLEIQRTEQGDSAMYLCASSLVTGLNTEAFFGQGTRLTVV.